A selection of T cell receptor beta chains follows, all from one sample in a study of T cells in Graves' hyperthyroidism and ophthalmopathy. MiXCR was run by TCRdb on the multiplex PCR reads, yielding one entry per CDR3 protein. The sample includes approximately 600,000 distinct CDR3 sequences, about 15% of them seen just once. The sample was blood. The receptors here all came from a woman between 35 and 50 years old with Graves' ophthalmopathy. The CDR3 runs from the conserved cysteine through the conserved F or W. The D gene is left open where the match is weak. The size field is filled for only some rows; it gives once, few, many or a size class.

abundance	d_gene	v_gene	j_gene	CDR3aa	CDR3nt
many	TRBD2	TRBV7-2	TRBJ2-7	CASSSGLGGGEQYF	TGTGCCAGCAGCTCGGGACTAGGTGGGGGCGAGCAGTACTTC
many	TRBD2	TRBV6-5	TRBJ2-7	CAREIAGGSYEQYF	TGTGCCAGGGAAATAGCGGGAGGATCCTACGAGCAGTACTTC
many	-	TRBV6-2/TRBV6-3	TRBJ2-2	CAHGRDILTGELFF	TGTGCCCATGGACGGGACATCCTCACCGGGGAGCTGTTTTTT
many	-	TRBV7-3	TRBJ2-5	CASSPARSETQYF	TGTGCCAGCAGCCCGGCGAGGTCAGAGACCCAGTACTTC
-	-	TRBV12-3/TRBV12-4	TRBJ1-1	CASSAVGRVDTEAFF	TGTGCCAGCAGCGCGGTGGGCAGGGTGGACACTGAAGCTTTCTTT
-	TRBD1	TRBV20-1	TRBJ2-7	CSARPVGTGGGKQYF	TGCAGTGCTAGACCCGTCGGGACAGGGGGCGGTAAGCAGTACTTC
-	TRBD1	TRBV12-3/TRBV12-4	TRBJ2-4	CASSFSQGVKNIQYF	TGTGCCAGCAGTTTTTCACAGGGGGTCAAAAACATTCAGTACTTC
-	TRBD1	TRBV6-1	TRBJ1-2	CATTGGSYYGYTF	TGTGCCACCACAGGGGGCAGTTACTATGGCTACACCTTC
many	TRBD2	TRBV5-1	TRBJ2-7	CASRVVAGAFEQYF	TGCGCCAGCAGGGTAGTAGCGGGAGCATTCGAGCAGTACTTC
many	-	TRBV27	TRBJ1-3	CASSLGAIGNTIYF	TGTGCCAGCAGTTTGGGTGCGATTGGAAACACCATATATTTT
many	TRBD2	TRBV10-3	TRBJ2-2	CAIRERGANTGELFF	TGTGCCATCAGGGAGCGGGGGGCGAACACCGGGGAGCTGTTTTTT
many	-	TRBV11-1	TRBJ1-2	CASSLAQVNYGYTF	TGTGCCAGCAGCTTAGCGCAAGTGAACTATGGCTACACCTTC
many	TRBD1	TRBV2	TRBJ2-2	CASGEDRVDTGELFF	TGTGCCAGCGGAGAAGACAGGGTAGACACCGGGGAGCTGTTTTTT
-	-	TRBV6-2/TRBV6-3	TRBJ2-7	CASSSTRTAYEQYF	TGTGCCAGCAGTTCCACTCGGACGGCATACGAGCAGTACTTC
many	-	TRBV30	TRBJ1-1	CAWNWGAGNTEAFF	TGTGCCTGGAATTGGGGCGCGGGTAACACTGAAGCTTTCTTT
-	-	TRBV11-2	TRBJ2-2	CASSLVYGGFNTGELFF	TGTGCCAGCAGCTTAGTTTACGGGGGCTTTAACACCGGGGAGCTGTTTTTT
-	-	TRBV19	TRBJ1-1	CASMPRAVLWTEAFF	TGTGCCAGTATGCCCCGGGCGGTCTTGTGGACTGAAGCTTTCTTT
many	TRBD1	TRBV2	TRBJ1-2	CASSSTGGYYGYTF	TGTGCCAGCAGTAGTACAGGGGGCTACTATGGCTACACCTTC
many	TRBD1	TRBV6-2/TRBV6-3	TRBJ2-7	CASRGQGRGYEQYF	TGTGCCAGCAGGGGACAGGGAAGGGGCTACGAGCAGTACTTC
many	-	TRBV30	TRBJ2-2	CAWSFITGGELFF	TGTGCCTGGAGTTTTATTACGGGCGGGGAGCTGTTTTTT
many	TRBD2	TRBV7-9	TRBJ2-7	CASSPGSGRSEQYF	TGTGCCAGCAGCCCGGGTAGCGGGAGATCCGAGCAGTACTTC
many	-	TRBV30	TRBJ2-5	CAYRQFIKGETQYF	TGTGCCTACAGGCAATTTATTAAAGGGGAGACCCAGTACTTC
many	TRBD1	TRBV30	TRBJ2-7	CAWSTGGEQYF	TGTGCCTGGTCGACAGGGGGCGAGCAGTACTTC
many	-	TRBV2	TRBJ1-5	CASSEFISNQPQHF	TGTGCCAGCAGTGAATTCATTAGCAATCAGCCCCAGCATTTT
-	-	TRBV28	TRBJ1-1	CASSNTGVVNTEAFF	TGTGCCAGCAGTAACACGGGCGTCGTGAACACTGAAGCTTTCTTT
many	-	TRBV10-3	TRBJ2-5	CAISDLDRNQETQYF	TGTGCCATCAGTGATCTCGACAGGAACCAAGAGACCCAGTACTTC
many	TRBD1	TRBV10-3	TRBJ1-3	CAISALTGGDGNTIYF	TGTGCCATCAGTGCCTTAACAGGGGGCGATGGAAACACCATATATTTT
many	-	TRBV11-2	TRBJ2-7	CASSSDRDLSYEQYF	TGTGCCAGCAGCTCCGATCGGGACTTATCCTACGAGCAGTACTTC
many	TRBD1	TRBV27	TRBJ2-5	CATSDREQETQYF	TGTGCCACCTCGGACAGGGAGCAAGAGACCCAGTACTTC
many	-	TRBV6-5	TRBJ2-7	CASSYLAGSAYEQYF	TGTGCCAGCAGTTATCTCGCGGGTTCGGCTTACGAGCAGTACTTC
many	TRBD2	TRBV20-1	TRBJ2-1	CSASSGRWEVDEQFF	TGCAGTGCTAGTAGCGGGAGGTGGGAGGTAGATGAGCAGTTCTTC
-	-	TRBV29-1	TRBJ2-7	CSAGATYEQYF	TGCAGCGCCGGTGCTACCTACGAGCAGTACTTC
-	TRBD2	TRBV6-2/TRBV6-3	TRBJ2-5	CASSGTSGTSETQYF	TGTGCCAGCAGTGGGACTAGCGGGACGTCGGAGACCCAGTACTTC
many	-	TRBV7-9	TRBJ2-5	CANSLSVQETQYF	TGTGCCAACAGCTTATCGGTACAAGAGACCCAGTACTTC
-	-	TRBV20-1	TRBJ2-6	CSVLGRVTSGANVLTF	TGCAGTGTTTTAGGTCGAGTGACGTCTGGGGCCAACGTCCTGACTTTC
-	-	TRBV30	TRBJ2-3	CARESDDSTDTQYF	TGTGCCAGAGAGTCCGACGATAGCACAGATACGCAGTATTTT
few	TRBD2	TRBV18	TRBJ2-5	CASSPPGSGIETQYF	TGTGCCAGCTCACCACCAGGGAGCGGGATAGAGACCCAGTACTTC
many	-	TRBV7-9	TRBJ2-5	CASSSLGLLQETQYF	TGTGCCAGCAGCTCATTGGGACTTTTGCAAGAGACCCAGTACTTC
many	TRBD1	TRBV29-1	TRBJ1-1	CSGLIPGQGGPNTEAFF	TGCAGCGGTCTTATTCCGGGACAGGGGGGCCCGAACACTGAAGCTTTCTTT